This T cell receptor beta chain was profiled in a study of cytomegalovirus exposure and HLA in healthy donors. The overall study: Of all 400 or so donors who were genotyped, 81% belonged to the Caucasian-associated ancestry cluster.

This clone was detected a few times. As yet, its antigen is unknown. 60 Vbeta and 13 Jbeta primers were used in PCR. Measured with immunoSEQ multiplex PCR; TCRdb has only the in-frame clones, and not every one. The sample lists about 150,000 clones, nearly 80% seen once, with approximately 2.9% in the top ten. CDR3 size: 13 residues. The ends lost 0 bases at V and 11 bases at J; junction bases unmatched: 6. The V gene's germline CDR1 is KGHSH and CDR2 LQKENI. Study observations and caveats: Relative to equally common others, HLA-associated TCR beta chains showed greater clonal expansion in a later analysis. Several of the most significant clusters appeared, in a later analysis, to be linked to common viral pathogens. Later on, an analysis tied roughly 17,000 TCR beta sequences to HLA alleles at 0.05 false discovery rate.

The sequence was obtained from a man aged 35 to 55 in good health and CMV-seropositive. This sequence joins TRBV18 and TRBJ2-5; TRBD2 matches at 7 bases. Sequencing was done on a sample of PBMCs. The CDR3 DNA sequence: TGTGCCAGCTCACCACCGGGAGGGGAAGAGCAGTACTTC. Translation: CASSPPGGEEQYF.